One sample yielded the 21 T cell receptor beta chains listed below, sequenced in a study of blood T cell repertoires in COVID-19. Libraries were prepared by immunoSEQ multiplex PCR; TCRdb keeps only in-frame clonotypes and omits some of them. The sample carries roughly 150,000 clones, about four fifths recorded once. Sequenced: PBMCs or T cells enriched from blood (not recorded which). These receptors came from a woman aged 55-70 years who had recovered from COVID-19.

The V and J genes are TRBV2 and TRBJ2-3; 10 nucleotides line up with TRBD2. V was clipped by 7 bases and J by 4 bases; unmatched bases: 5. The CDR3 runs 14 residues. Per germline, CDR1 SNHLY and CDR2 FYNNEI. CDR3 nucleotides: TGTGCCAGCATGGAGCGGGGGGGCCCAGATACGCAGTATTTT. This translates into CASMERGGPDTQYF.

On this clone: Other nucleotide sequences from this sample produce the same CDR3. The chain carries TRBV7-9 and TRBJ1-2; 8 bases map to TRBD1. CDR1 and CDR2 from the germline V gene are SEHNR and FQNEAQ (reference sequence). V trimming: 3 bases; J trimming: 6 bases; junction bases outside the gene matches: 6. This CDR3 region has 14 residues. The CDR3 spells CASSFGQGGNGYTF. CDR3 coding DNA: TGTGCCAGCAGCTTTGGACAGGGAGGGAATGGCTACACCTTC. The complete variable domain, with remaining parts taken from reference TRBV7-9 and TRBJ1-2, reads DTGVSQNPRHKITKRGQNVTFRCDPISEHNRLYWYRQTLGQGPEFLTYFQNEAQLEKSRLLSDRFSAERPKGSFSTLEIQRTEQGDSAMYLCASSFGQGGNGYTFGSGTRLTVV.

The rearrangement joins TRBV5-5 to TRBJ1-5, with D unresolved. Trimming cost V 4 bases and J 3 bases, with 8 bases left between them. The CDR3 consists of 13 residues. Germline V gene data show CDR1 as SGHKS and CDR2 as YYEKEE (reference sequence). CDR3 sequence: CASSPVPNQPQHF. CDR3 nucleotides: TGTGCCAGCAGCCCCGTCCCCAATCAGCCCCAGCATTTT.

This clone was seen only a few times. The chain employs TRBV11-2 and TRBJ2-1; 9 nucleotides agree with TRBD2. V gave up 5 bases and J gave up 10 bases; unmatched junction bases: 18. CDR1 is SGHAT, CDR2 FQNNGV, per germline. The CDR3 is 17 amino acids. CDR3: CASSPIRSGTSSGEQFF. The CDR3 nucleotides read TGTGCCAGCAGCCCAATCAGGTCCGGGACTAGCTCAGGAGAGCAGTTCTTC.

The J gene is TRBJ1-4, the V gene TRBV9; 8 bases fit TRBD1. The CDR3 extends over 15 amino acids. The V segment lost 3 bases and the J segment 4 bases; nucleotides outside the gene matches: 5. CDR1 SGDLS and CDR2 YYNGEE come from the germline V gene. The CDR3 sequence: CASSGGQGGNEKLFF. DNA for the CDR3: TGTGCCAGCAGCGGAGGACAGGGAGGTAATGAAAAACTGTTTTTT.

For the CDR3, the DNA is TGTGCCAGCAGCCTGGGACAGGGGGGGACAGATACGCAGTATTTT. As protein: CASSLGQGGTDTQYF. The genes are TRBV2 and TRBJ2-3, with 11 nucleotides matching TRBD1. Germline CDR1 SNHLY, CDR2 FYNNEI. This CDR3 spans 15 amino acids. V was pared by 6 bases and J by 3 bases, with 5 bases of the junction left unmatched.

The CDR3 reads CASSQADRVLYGYTF. CDR3 coding DNA: TGTGCCAGCAGCCAAGCGGACAGGGTCCTCTATGGCTACACCTTC. This rearrangement joins TRBV5-8 to TRBJ1-2; TRBD1 agrees at 8 bases. This CDR3 contains 15 residues. Trimming at V came to 4 bases and at J to 4 bases, leaving 9 bases not matched to a gene. Germline-derived CDR1 and CDR2 are SGHTS and YDEGEE.

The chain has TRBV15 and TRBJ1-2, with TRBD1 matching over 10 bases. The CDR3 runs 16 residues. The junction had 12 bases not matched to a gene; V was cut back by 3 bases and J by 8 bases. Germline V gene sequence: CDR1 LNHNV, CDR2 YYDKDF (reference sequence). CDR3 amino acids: CATSRVYGQGVGGYTF. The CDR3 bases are TGTGCCACCAGCAGGGTCTATGGACAGGGGGTCGGGGGCTACACCTTC. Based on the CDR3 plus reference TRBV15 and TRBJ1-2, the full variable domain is DAMVIQNPRYQVTQFGKPVTLSCSQTLNHNVMYWYQQKSSQAPKLLFHYYDKDFNNEADTPDNFQSRRPNTSFCFLDIRSPGLGDTAMYLCATSRVYGQGVGGYTFGSGTRLTVV.

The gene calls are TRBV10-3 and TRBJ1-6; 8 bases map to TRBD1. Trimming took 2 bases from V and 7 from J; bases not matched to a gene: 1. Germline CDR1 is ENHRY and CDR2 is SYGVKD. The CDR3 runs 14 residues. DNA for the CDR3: TGTGCCATCAGTGAGGCAGGGGGCAATTCACCCCTCCACTTT. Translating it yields CAISEAGGNSPLHF.

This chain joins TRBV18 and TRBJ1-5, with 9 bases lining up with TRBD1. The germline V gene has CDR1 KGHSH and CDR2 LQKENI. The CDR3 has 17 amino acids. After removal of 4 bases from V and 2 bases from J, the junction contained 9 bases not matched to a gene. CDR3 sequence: CASSLFRDRARNQPQHF. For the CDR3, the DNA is TGTGCCAGCTCACTATTCCGGGACAGGGCTCGCAATCAGCCCCAGCATTTT.

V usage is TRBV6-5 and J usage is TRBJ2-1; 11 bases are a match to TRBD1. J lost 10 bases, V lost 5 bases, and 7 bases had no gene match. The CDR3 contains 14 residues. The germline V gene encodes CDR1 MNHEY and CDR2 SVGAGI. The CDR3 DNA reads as TGTGCCAGCAGTCCCGGACAGGGGGCGAAGGAGCAGTTCTTC. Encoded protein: CASSPGQGAKEQFF.

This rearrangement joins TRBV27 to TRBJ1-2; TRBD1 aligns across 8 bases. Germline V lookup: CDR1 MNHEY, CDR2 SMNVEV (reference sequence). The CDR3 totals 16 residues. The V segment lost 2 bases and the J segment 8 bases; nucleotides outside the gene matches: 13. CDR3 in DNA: TGTGCCAGCAGTTTAGGACAGGGTGGATACTATGGAGGCTACACCTTC. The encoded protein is CASSLGQGGYYGGYTF.

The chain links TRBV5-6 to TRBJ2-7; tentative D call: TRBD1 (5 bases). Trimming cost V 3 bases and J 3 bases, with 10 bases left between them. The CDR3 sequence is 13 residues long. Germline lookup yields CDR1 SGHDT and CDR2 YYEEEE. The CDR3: CASSSTANYEQYF. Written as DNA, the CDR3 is TGTGCCAGCAGCTCGACAGCGAACTACGAGCAGTACTTC.

For the CDR3, the DNA is TGTGCCAGTAGTAGCGGGGACAGCTTGAACACTGAAGCTTTCTTT. Protein: CASSSGDSLNTEAFF. The V gene is TRBV19, the J gene TRBJ1-1, with 7 bases that match TRBD1. The CDR3 totals 15 residues. V shed 4 bases, J shed 0 bases, and the junction held 5 bases outside the gene matches. Germline loops: CDR1 LNHDA, CDR2 SQIVND (reference sequence).

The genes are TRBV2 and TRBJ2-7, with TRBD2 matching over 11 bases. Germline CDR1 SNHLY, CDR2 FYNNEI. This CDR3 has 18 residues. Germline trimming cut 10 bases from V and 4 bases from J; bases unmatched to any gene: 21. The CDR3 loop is CATARGQSLLAGVYEQYF. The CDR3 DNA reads TGTGCCACGGCCCGGGGACAGTCGCTACTAGCGGGGGTTTACGAGCAGTACTTC.

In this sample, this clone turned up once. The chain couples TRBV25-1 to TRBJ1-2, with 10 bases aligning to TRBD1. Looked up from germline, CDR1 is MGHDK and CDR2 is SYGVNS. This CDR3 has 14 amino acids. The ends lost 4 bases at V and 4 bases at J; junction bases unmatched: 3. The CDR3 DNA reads TGTGCCAGCAGTGGGACAGGGGGTATCTATGGCTACACCTTC. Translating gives CASSGTGGIYGYTF.

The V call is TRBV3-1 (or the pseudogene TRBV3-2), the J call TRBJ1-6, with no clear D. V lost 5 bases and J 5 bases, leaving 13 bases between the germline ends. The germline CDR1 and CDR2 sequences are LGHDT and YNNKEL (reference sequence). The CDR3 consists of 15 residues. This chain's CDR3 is CASSSLGQNNSPLHF. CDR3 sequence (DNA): TGTGCCAGCAGCTCCCTTGGGCAGAATAATTCACCCCTCCACTTT.

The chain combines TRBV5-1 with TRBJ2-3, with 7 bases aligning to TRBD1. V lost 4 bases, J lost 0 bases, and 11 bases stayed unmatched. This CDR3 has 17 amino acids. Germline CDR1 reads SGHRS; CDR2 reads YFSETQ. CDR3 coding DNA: TGCGCCAGCAGCCCCAGGACAGGCTCTCCTAGCACAGATACGCAGTATTTT. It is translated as CASSPRTGSPSTDTQYF. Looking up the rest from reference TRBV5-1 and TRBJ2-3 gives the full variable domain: KAGVTQTPRYLIKTRGQQVTLSCSPISGHRSVSWYQQTPGQGLQFLFEYFSETQRNKGNFPGRFSGRQFSNSRSEMNVSTLELGDSALYLCASSPRTGSPSTDTQYFGPGTRLTVL.

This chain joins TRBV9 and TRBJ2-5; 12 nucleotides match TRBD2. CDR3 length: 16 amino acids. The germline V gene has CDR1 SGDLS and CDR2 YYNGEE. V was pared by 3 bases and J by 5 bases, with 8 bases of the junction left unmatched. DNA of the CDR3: TGTGCCAGCAGCGGACCTAGCGGGGGGGCCTTGGAGACCCAGTACTTC. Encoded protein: CASSGPSGGALETQYF.

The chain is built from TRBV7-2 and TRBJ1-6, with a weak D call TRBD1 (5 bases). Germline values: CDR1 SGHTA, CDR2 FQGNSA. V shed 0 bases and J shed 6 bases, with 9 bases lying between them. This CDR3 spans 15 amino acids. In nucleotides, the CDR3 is TGTGCCAGCAGCTTAGCGCGGGGGACTAATTCACCCCTCCACTTT. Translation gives CASSLARGTNSPLHF.

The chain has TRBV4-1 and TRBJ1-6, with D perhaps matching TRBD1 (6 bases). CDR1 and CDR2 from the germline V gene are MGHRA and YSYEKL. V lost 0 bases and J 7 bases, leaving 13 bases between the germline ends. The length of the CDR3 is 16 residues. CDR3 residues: CASSQEPGHSNSPLHF. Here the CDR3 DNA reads TGCGCCAGCAGCCAAGAACCGGGACACTCGAATTCACCCCTCCACTTT.